This T cell receptor beta chain was retrieved from a study of cytotoxic CD8 clonotypes in ibrutinib-treated CLL. Germline-derived CDR1 and CDR2 are SGDLS and YYNGEE. The CDR3 extends over 15 amino acids. Trimming cost V 4 bases and J 0 bases; bases outside gene matches: 7. This clone has only one observation. The data were produced by immunoSEQ multiplex PCR, yet TCRdb's version contains in-frame clones alone and is incomplete. This table has 45,000 or so clones, roughly three quarters appearing once. The sample consisted of PBMCs, taken after 12 months of ibrutinib treatment. The chain carries TRBV9 and TRBJ2-7; 7 bases line up with TRBD1. This sequence was found in a human donor with chronic lymphocytic leukemia. CDR3 nucleotides: TGTGCCAGCAGCCCCGTGACAGGGCCCTCCTACGAGCAGTACTTC. It codes for CASSPVTGPSYEQYF.